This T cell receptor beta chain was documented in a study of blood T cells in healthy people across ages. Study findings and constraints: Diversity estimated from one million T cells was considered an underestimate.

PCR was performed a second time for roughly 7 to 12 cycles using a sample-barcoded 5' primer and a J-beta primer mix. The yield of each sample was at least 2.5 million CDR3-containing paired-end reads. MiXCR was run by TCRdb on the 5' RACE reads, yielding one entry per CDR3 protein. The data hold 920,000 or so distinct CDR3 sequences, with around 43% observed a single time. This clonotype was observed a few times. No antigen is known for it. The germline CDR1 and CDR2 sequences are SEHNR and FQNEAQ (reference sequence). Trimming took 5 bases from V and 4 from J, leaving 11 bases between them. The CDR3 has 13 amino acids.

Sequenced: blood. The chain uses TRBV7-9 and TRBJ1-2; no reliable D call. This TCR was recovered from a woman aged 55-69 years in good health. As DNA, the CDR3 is TGTGCCAGCAGCCCCGCCGGGCGCTATGGCTACACCTTC. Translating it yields CASSPAGRYGYTF. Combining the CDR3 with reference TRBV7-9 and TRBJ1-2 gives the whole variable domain DTGVSQNPRHKITKRGQNVTFRCDPISEHNRLYWYRQTLGQGPEFLTYFQNEAQLEKSRLLSDRFSAERPKGSFSTLEIQRTEQGDSAMYLCASSPAGRYGYTFGSGTRLTVV.